Each of the 5 T cell receptor beta chains below was sequenced from the same sample in a study of T-cell reconstitution after alpha-beta-depleted transplantation in children. Construction of the TCRbeta library involved unique molecular identifiers. TCRdb re-called the PCR reads with MiXCR, one entry per CDR3 protein. This sample has hundreds of thousands of distinct CDR3 sequences, with 10% to 15% found just once. The specimen comprised PBMCs, sampled before TCRalphabeta/CD19-depleted stem cell transplant. These receptors all stem from a girl between 2 and 10 years old with congenital amegakaryocytic thrombocytopenia, due to receive a stem cell transplant.

This clonotype was seen only a few times. The chain recombines TRBV5-5 with TRBJ2-1, with D perhaps TRBD2 (6 bases). Trimming took 5 bases from V and 2 from J, leaving 17 bases between them. This CDR3 spans 16 amino acids. Germline lookup yields CDR1 SGHKS and CDR2 YYEKEE (reference sequence). CDR3 coding DNA: TGTGCCAGCAGTGATTATGGAGGGACCACCTACAATGAGCAGTTCTTC. Translated: CASSDYGGTTYNEQFF.

The sample holds many counts of this clonotype. The chain links TRBV7-9 to TRBJ2-2, with D perhaps TRBD1 (6 bases). The CDR3 has 16 amino acids. Germline V lookup: CDR1 SEHNR, CDR2 FQNEAQ (reference sequence). Trimming shortened V by 1 base and J by 2 bases, and 11 bases separated the two germline ends. Here the CDR3 DNA reads TGTGCCAGCAGCTTAGACACAGGGCCCAACACCGGGGAGCTGTTTTTT. Protein sequence: CASSLDTGPNTGELFF.

This clonotype was seen more than once but under ten times. The V gene is TRBV7-9, the J gene TRBJ2-1; 8 bases agree with TRBD2. V lost 5 bases and J lost 1; bases outside the gene matches: 10. The CDR3 runs 17 residues. In germline, CDR1 is SEHNR, CDR2 FQNEAQ (reference sequence). The CDR3 here is CASSPRAAGGSYNEQFF. Written as DNA, the CDR3 is TGTGCCAGCAGCCCCAGGGCGGCGGGAGGATCCTACAATGAGCAGTTCTTC.

The genes are TRBV10-3 and TRBJ2-6; unclear D gene. V was pared by 3 bases and J by 2 bases, with 14 bases between. Germline CDR1 reads ENHRY; CDR2 reads SYGVKD. The CDR3 extends over 17 amino acids. CDR3: CAISDIVGSAGANVLTF. In DNA form, the CDR3 reads TGTGCCATCAGTGACATTGTGGGGTCGGCTGGGGCCAACGTCCTGACTTTC.

J is TRBJ2-1 and V is TRBV12-3 or TRBV12-4, with TRBD2 matching 14 bases. The CDR3 is 15 residues long. V lost 3 bases and J lost 9; bases outside the gene matches: 4. The CDR3 DNA reads as TGTGCCAGCAGTTTGGGGACTAGCGGGAGTTTTGAGCAGTTCTTC. As protein: CASSLGTSGSFEQFF.